The subject of this entry is one T cell receptor (beta chain). Other DNA variants within this sample encode the same CDR3. These data originate in a study of blood T cell repertoires in COVID-19. The CDR3 has 13 residues. Trimming pared 0 bases from V and 7 bases from J, leaving 7 bases between. Germline V CDR1 and CDR2: LNHNV, YYDKDF (reference sequence). Data came from immunoSEQ multiplex PCR; TCRdb stores just in-frame clones and leaves some out. The table records around 98,000 clones, 70% to 85% of them present only once. This sequence joins TRBV15 and TRBJ1-5; D remains unclear. The TCR sequence derives from a man aged 65 to 79 with active or convalescent COVID-19. Specimen: peripheral blood. The DNA for the CDR3 is TGTGCCACCAGCAGAGATAGAGGGCAGCCCCAGCATTTT. Its translation is CATSRDRGQPQHF.